The sequence of this T cell receptor beta chain was determined in a study of cytomegalovirus exposure and HLA in healthy donors. A few counts support this clone. PCR used 60 Vbeta primers and 13 Jbeta primers. The protocol was immunoSEQ multiplex PCR, while the TCRdb copy is restricted to in-frame clones and leaves out a portion. The sample shows some 57,000 clones, around three quarters of them seen only once. In germline, CDR1 is SGHTA, CDR2 FQGNSA. Unmatched junction bases numbered 7, after V lost 4 bases and J lost 5 bases. The CDR3 covers 14 residues. The chain joins TRBV7-2 to TRBJ1-2; 7 bases agree with TRBD1. The sequenced sample consisted of PBMCs. This sequence originates from a woman aged 60-75 years in good health and CMV-seropositive. The CDR3 reads CASSSYQGEYGYTF. The CDR3 DNA reads as TGTGCCAGCAGCTCCTATCAGGGGGAATATGGCTACACCTTC.